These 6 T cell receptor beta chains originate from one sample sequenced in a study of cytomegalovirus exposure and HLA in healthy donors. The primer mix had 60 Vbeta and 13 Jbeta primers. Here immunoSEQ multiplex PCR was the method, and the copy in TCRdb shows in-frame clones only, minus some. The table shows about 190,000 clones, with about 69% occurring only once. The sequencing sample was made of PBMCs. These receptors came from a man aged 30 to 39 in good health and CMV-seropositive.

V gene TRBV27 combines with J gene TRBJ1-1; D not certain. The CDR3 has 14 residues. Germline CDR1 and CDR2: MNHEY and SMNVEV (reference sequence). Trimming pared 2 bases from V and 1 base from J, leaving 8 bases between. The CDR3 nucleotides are TGTGCCAGCAGTTTAGTAGGGAGGAACACTGAAGCTTTCTTT. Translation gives CASSLVGRNTEAFF.

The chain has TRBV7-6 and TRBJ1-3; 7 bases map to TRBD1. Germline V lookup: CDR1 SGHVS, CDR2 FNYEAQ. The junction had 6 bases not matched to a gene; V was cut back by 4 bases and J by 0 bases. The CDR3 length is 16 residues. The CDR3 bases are TGTGCCAGCAGCTCACGGGACAGCTACTCTGGAAACACCATATATTTT. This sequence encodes CASSSRDSYSGNTIYF.

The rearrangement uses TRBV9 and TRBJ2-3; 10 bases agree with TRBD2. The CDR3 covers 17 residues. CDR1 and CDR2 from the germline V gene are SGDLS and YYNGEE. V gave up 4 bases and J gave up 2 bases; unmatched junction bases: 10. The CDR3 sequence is CASSLSAGTSVTDTQYF. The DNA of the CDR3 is TGTGCCAGCAGCCTAAGTGCTGGGACTAGCGTCACAGATACGCAGTATTTT.

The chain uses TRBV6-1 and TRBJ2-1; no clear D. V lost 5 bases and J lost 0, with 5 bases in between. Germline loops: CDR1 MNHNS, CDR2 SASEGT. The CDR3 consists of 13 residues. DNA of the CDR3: TGTGCCAGCAGTCTAGACTCCTACAATGAGCAGTTCTTC. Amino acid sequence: CASSLDSYNEQFF.

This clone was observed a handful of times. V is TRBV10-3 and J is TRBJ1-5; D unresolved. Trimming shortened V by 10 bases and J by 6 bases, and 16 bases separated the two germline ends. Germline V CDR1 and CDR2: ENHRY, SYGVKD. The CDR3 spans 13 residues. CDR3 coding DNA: TGTGCCACCAGGCCGGAGGCTGGTCAGCCCCAGCATTTT. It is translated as CATRPEAGQPQHF.

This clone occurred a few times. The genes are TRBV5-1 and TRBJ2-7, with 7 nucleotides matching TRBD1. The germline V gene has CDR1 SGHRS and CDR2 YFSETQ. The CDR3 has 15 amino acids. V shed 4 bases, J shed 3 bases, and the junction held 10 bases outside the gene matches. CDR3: CASSLFSGTVYEQYF. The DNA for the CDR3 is TGCGCCAGCAGCCTCTTTTCCGGGACAGTCTACGAGCAGTACTTC.